A selection of T cell receptor beta chains follows, all from one sample in a study of blood T cell repertoires in COVID-19. Sequencing was performed with immunoSEQ multiplex PCR; in TCRdb, only in-frame clones are kept and a portion is missing. The table lists 95,000 or so clones, around 85% of them singletons. Sequencing input: peripheral blood. These receptor sequences come from a man older than 75 with active or convalescent COVID-19. Both conserved end residues are part of each CDR3. A D gene is named only where the DNA matches it firmly. The size field is filled for only some rows; it gives once, few, many or a size class.

j_gene: TRBJ1-6
d_gene: TRBD1
v_gene: TRBV6-5
abundance: few
CDR3nt: TGTGCCAGCACCCCTGACAGGGCGAATAATTCACCCCTCCACTTT
CDR3aa: CASTPDRANNSPLHF

j_gene: TRBJ2-1
d_gene: -
v_gene: TRBV30
abundance: -
CDR3nt: TGTGCCTGGAGTGTCCTAGCTGGGTCCTACAATGAGCAGTTCTTC
CDR3aa: CAWSVLAGSYNEQFF

j_gene: TRBJ2-2
d_gene: TRBD2
v_gene: TRBV9
abundance: -
CDR3nt: TGTGCCAGCAGCGTAGCCCCCTCCAAGCGGGGGGGTATGGGGGAGCTGTTTTTT
CDR3aa: CASSVAPSKRGGMGELFF

j_gene: TRBJ1-6
d_gene: -
v_gene: TRBV9
abundance: -
CDR3nt: TGTGCCAGCAGCCGATGGGACGGGAGCTCCTATAATTCACCCCTCCACTTT
CDR3aa: CASSRWDGSSYNSPLHF

j_gene: TRBJ1-2
d_gene: -
v_gene: TRBV6-5
abundance: -
CDR3nt: TGTGCCAGCACCAATCCCCAGATAGCCTATGGCTACACCTTC
CDR3aa: CASTNPQIAYGYTF

j_gene: TRBJ1-1
d_gene: -
v_gene: TRBV15
abundance: -
CDR3nt: TGTGCCACCAGCAGGGGGAACACCAGACAGACTGAAGCTTTCTTT
CDR3aa: CATSRGNTRQTEAFF

j_gene: TRBJ2-5
d_gene: -
v_gene: TRBV7-2
abundance: -
CDR3nt: TGTGCCAGCAGCGGGGCCTCCGTGGAGACCCAGTACTTC
CDR3aa: CASSGASVETQYF

j_gene: TRBJ2-1
d_gene: TRBD2
v_gene: TRBV4-1
abundance: -
CDR3nt: TGCGCCAGCAGCCAAGATGGAGGCGTAGCGGGGGGGCGGGGCAATGAGCAGTTCTTC
CDR3aa: CASSQDGGVAGGRGNEQFF

j_gene: TRBJ1-2
d_gene: -
v_gene: TRBV30
abundance: once
CDR3nt: TGTGCCTGGAGTTGGGGGGAAACAAAATACTATGGCTACACCTTC
CDR3aa: CAWSWGETKYYGYTF

j_gene: TRBJ1-2
d_gene: -
v_gene: TRBV4-1
abundance: few
CDR3nt: TGCGCCAGCAGCCAATCGGGAAAACGGGATGGCTACACCTTC
CDR3aa: CASSQSGKRDGYTF

j_gene: TRBJ2-5
d_gene: -
v_gene: TRBV19
abundance: -
CDR3nt: TGTGCCAGTCGTTCCAGGGGGGAAGAGACCCAGTACTTC
CDR3aa: CASRSRGEETQYF

j_gene: TRBJ1-1
d_gene: -
v_gene: TRBV18
abundance: -
CDR3nt: TGTGCCAGCTCCGGGAACATGAACACTGAAGCTTTCTTT
CDR3aa: CASSGNMNTEAFF

j_gene: TRBJ2-7
d_gene: -
v_gene: TRBV11-2
abundance: -
CDR3nt: TGTGCCAGCAGCTCCCGTCTGTACGAGCAGTACTTC
CDR3aa: CASSSRLYEQYF

j_gene: TRBJ1-4
d_gene: TRBD1
v_gene: TRBV28
abundance: -
CDR3nt: TGTGCCAGCAGCCCCCCCGGGACAGGGGTGGTAGGCAATGAAAAACTGTTTTTT
CDR3aa: CASSPPGTGVVGNEKLFF

j_gene: TRBJ1-1
d_gene: -
v_gene: TRBV14
abundance: -
CDR3nt: TGTGCCAGCAGCCAAGAGGTGTGGGCCTTTAGCACTGAAGCTTTCTTT
CDR3aa: CASSQEVWAFSTEAFF

j_gene: TRBJ1-2
d_gene: -
v_gene: TRBV5-6
abundance: -
CDR3nt: TGTGCCAGCAGCTCCTCCGGGACATCAAACTATGGCTACACCTTC
CDR3aa: CASSSSGTSNYGYTF

j_gene: TRBJ2-7
d_gene: TRBD2
v_gene: TRBV18
abundance: -
CDR3nt: TGTGCCAGCTCACCAAATAGCGGGGGGGACTACGAGCAGTACTTC
CDR3aa: CASSPNSGGDYEQYF

j_gene: TRBJ1-1
d_gene: -
v_gene: TRBV9
abundance: -
CDR3nt: TGTGCCAGCAGCGTCGGGAGCATGGGCACTGAAGCTTTCTTT
CDR3aa: CASSVGSMGTEAFF

j_gene: TRBJ2-1
d_gene: TRBD1
v_gene: TRBV29-1
abundance: few
CDR3nt: TGCAGCGTCCTGGGGACAGGGTACAATGAGCAGTTCTTC
CDR3aa: CSVLGTGYNEQFF

j_gene: TRBJ2-4
d_gene: -
v_gene: TRBV15
abundance: -
CDR3nt: TGTGCCACCAGCAGAGATCCGGGGGTGGCCGAAAACATTCAGTACTTC
CDR3aa: CATSRDPGVAENIQYF

j_gene: TRBJ1-1
d_gene: TRBD1
v_gene: TRBV18
abundance: few
CDR3nt: TGTGCCAGCTCACCGACAGGGCGGGGGAACACTGAAGCTTTCTTT
CDR3aa: CASSPTGRGNTEAFF

j_gene: TRBJ2-1
d_gene: -
v_gene: TRBV27
abundance: -
CDR3nt: TGTGCCAGCCAACCCAATCTGAGCTCCTACAATGAGCAGTTCTTC
CDR3aa: CASQPNLSSYNEQFF

j_gene: TRBJ1-1
d_gene: TRBD1
v_gene: TRBV3-1/TRBV3-2
abundance: once
CDR3nt: TGTGCCAGCAGCAAGGGACAGGGGGCCAACACTGAAGCTTTCTTT
CDR3aa: CASSKGQGANTEAFF

j_gene: TRBJ2-3
d_gene: TRBD2
v_gene: TRBV24-1
abundance: -
CDR3nt: TGTGCCACCCACGGGGGGGTTGGAGATACGCAGTATTTT
CDR3aa: CATHGGVGDTQYF

j_gene: TRBJ1-2
d_gene: TRBD1
v_gene: TRBV6-5
abundance: -
CDR3nt: TGTGCCAGCACCGATGGGACAGCCGTTTGGGGCTACACCTTC
CDR3aa: CASTDGTAVWGYTF

j_gene: TRBJ2-2
d_gene: -
v_gene: TRBV30
abundance: -
CDR3nt: TGTGCCTGGAGTGGGGATCTAACAGGGGGGGAGCTGTTTTTT
CDR3aa: CAWSGDLTGGELFF

j_gene: TRBJ2-2
d_gene: -
v_gene: TRBV7-9
abundance: -
CDR3nt: TGTGCCAGCAGCTTAGGGTTTAGCTCTACCGGGGAGCTGTTTTTT
CDR3aa: CASSLGFSSTGELFF

j_gene: TRBJ1-2
d_gene: TRBD1
v_gene: TRBV7-9
abundance: -
CDR3nt: TGTGCCAGCAGCTTAGGGTCAGGGGGAAACTATGGCTACACCTTC
CDR3aa: CASSLGSGGNYGYTF

j_gene: TRBJ2-3
d_gene: TRBD2
v_gene: TRBV18
abundance: -
CDR3nt: TGTGCCACCGAGCCCGGGGGGGCCTCAGATACGCAGTATTTT
CDR3aa: CATEPGGASDTQYF

j_gene: TRBJ1-3
d_gene: TRBD1
v_gene: TRBV10-3
abundance: -
CDR3nt: TGTGCCATCAGTGGGACAGGGTTCTCTGGAAACACCATATATTTT
CDR3aa: CAISGTGFSGNTIYF

j_gene: TRBJ2-1
d_gene: -
v_gene: TRBV11-2
abundance: once
CDR3nt: TGTGCCAGCAGCTTACGGGTGTGGGGGGAAGACAATGAGCAGTTCTTC
CDR3aa: CASSLRVWGEDNEQFF

j_gene: TRBJ1-6
d_gene: -
v_gene: TRBV28
abundance: -
CDR3nt: TGTGCCAGCAGTTCCCCCGGACAAGGTCTCTATAATTCACCCCTCCACTTT
CDR3aa: CASSSPGQGLYNSPLHF

j_gene: TRBJ2-7
d_gene: TRBD2
v_gene: TRBV9
abundance: -
CDR3nt: TGTGCCAGCAGCCCGAGGACTAGCGGGGCATACGAGCAGTACTTC
CDR3aa: CASSPRTSGAYEQYF

j_gene: TRBJ1-4
d_gene: TRBD1
v_gene: TRBV4-1
abundance: -
CDR3nt: TGCGCCAGCAGTTTAAGACAGGGCCAAAATGAAAAACTGTTTTTT
CDR3aa: CASSLRQGQNEKLFF

j_gene: TRBJ2-5
d_gene: -
v_gene: TRBV4-1
abundance: -
CDR3nt: TGCGCCAGCAGCCAAGATAGCCGGGGAGAGACCCAGTACTTC
CDR3aa: CASSQDSRGETQYF